These 10 T cell receptor beta chains came from one sample sequenced in a study of T cells in Graves' hyperthyroidism and ophthalmopathy. There were TCR beta CDR3 regions amplified from RNA transcripts. Using the HTBI primer set, a first-round RT-PCR was run on the TCR CDR3. TCRdb itself ran the multiplex PCR reads through MiXCR, one entry per CDR3 protein. The data contain roughly 840,000 distinct CDR3 sequences, roughly 40% of them singletons. The sequenced sample consisted of blood. The receptors originated from a man between 18 and 29 years old with Graves' hyperthyroidism.

The chain has TRBV10-3 and TRBJ1-2; D possibly corresponds to TRBD1 (5 bases). The CDR3 covers 11 residues. CDR1 is ENHRY, CDR2 SYGVKD, per germline. Trimming removed 8 bases at V and 8 bases at J, with 12 bases between. The CDR3 reads CAIAAGQGYTF. CDR3 in DNA: TGTGCCATCGCGGCAGGGCAGGGCTACACCTTC.

Of note for this clonotype: Being one base from a much bigger clone, this may be a read error. The genes are TRBV29-1 and TRBJ2-5, with D hard to call. This CDR3 is built from 13 residues. Trimming took 4 bases from V and 5 from J, leaving 14 bases between them. Looked up from germline, CDR1 is SQVTM and CDR2 is ANQGSEA. CDR3 nucleotide sequence: TGCAGCGTTGTTGAGCCCGTTGAGGAGACCCAGTACTTC. Translation gives CSVVEPVEETQYF. Variable domain in full (rest from reference TRBV29-1 and TRBJ2-5): SAVISQKPSRDICQRGTSLTIQCQVDSQVTMMFWYRQQPGQSLTLIATANQGSEATYESGFVIDKFPISRPNLTFSTLTVSNMSPEDSSIYLCSVVEPVEETQYFGPGTRLLVL.

The chain links TRBV7-8 to TRBJ1-6; a weak D match, TRBD1 (5 bases). Trimming stripped 3 bases from V and 9 bases from J, with 15 bases between. The CDR3 is made up of 15 amino acids. Germline values: CDR1 SGHVS, CDR2 FQNEAQ. The CDR3, as DNA: TGTGCCAGCAGCTTGGCGAACAGGCGGGGTTCACCCCTCCACTTT. Its protein is CASSLANRRGSPLHF.

The DNA of the CDR3 is TGTGCCAGCAGCTTGTGGTCGAGCCAGAACACTGAAGCTTTCTTT. It translates to CASSLWSSQNTEAFF. The chain employs TRBV5-6 and TRBJ1-1; D not certain. V gave up 1 base and J gave up 1 base, with 11 bases separating them. The length of the CDR3 is 15 residues. Germline CDR1 and CDR2: SGHDT and YYEEEE.

Points on this clonotype: A far more abundant clone sits one base away, making this likely a read error. V and J are TRBV7-9 and TRBJ2-5, with 7 bases aligning to TRBD1. The CDR3 extends over 12 amino acids. In germline, CDR1 is SEHNR, CDR2 FQNEAQ (reference sequence). CDR3 nucleotides: TGTGCCATCAGCAGAGGGGGCGAGACCCAGTACTTC. It encodes CAISRGGETQYF.

A few counts support this clonotype. The CDR3 region is CASSERTPTNEKLFF. In DNA, the CDR3 is TGTGCCAGCAGTGAGAGAACTCCAACTAATGAAAAACTGTTTTTT. This sequence joins TRBV2 and TRBJ1-4; D call uncertain. Trimming cost V 3 bases and J 0 bases, with 8 bases left between them. Germline lookup yields CDR1 SNHLY and CDR2 FYNNEI. This CDR3 is 15 amino acids long.

This chain connects TRBV13 to TRBJ1-1; weak D call: TRBD1 (6 bases). This CDR3 has 12 residues. Germline assignment: CDR1 PRHDT and CDR2 FYEKMQ (reference sequence). V gave up 5 bases and J gave up 8 bases, with 12 bases separating them. The CDR3 sequence: CASSQIGGEAFF. CDR3 nucleotide sequence: TGTGCCAGCAGCCAAATAGGGGGAGAAGCTTTCTTT.

The genes are TRBV11-2 and TRBJ2-5; D is perhaps TRBD2 (6 bases). The CDR3 is made up of 14 amino acids. Per germline, CDR1 SGHAT and CDR2 FQNNGV. Trimming left V 6 bases short and J 2 bases short, with 13 bases between. CDR3 protein: CASSILAEQETQYF. The CDR3 DNA sequence: TGTGCCAGCAGTATATTAGCGGAGCAAGAGACCCAGTACTTC.

This clonotype was picked up a small number of times. The rearrangement joins TRBV5-8 to TRBJ1-1, with no clear D. Germline V CDR1 and CDR2: SGHTS, YDEGEE. CDR3 length: 14 residues. V lost 4 bases and J 4 bases, leaving 14 bases between the germline ends. The CDR3 coding sequence is TGTGCCAGCAGCCAGCAGTTGAGAGGCACTGAAGCTTTCTTT. This sequence encodes CASSQQLRGTEAFF.

Worth noting for this clonotype: One end of the junction fails to match germline, which may point to a read error. The chain has TRBV7-2 and TRBJ2-6; 10 nucleotides line up with TRBD1. The CDR3 sequence is 14 residues long. The germline CDR1 and CDR2 sequences are SGHTA and FQGNSA. CDR3 coding DNA: TGTGCCAGCAGCTTGGGGACAGGGGCCTACGTCCTGACTTTC. Amino acid sequence: CASSLGTGAYVLTF.